A selection of T cell receptor beta chains follows, all from one sample in a study of blood T cell repertoires in COVID-19. TCRdb keeps only in-frame clones here, not all; method: immunoSEQ multiplex PCR. The sample has roughly 86,000 clones, approximately 86% seen once. Source material: peripheral blood. These receptors came from a man aged 50 or older with acute or convalescent COVID-19. Each CDR3 is given with its conserved first and last residue. A D gene is named only where the DNA matches it firmly. Size values are once, few and many counts, or a class for expanded clones, and some rows have none.

size	V	D	J	DNA	CDR3
-	TRBV28	TRBD1	TRBJ1-1	TGTGCCGGGGGACAGGGGGAGACTGAAGCTTTCTTT	CAGGQGETEAFF
-	TRBV5-4	TRBD2	TRBJ2-3	TGTGCCAGCAGCTTGGTTAGCGGGCTTCCTACAGATACGCAGTATTTT	CASSLVSGLPTDTQYF
-	TRBV18	TRBD1	TRBJ1-5	TGTGCCAGCTCACTAAATACTCCAACCGGGACAGGGGATCAGCCCCAGCATTTT	CASSLNTPTGTGDQPQHF
-	TRBV10-3	-	TRBJ1-1	TGTGCCATCAGCTTCTCGGGCAGGGACACTGAAGCTTTCTTT	CAISFSGRDTEAFF
-	TRBV30	TRBD1	TRBJ1-2	TGTGCCTCCTTGGGACAGGGGGTAGATGGCTACACCTTC	CASLGQGVDGYTF
-	TRBV12-5	TRBD1	TRBJ2-5	TGTGCTAGTGGCCTGGGACAGGGGGAGACCCAGTACTTC	CASGLGQGETQYF
-	TRBV13	TRBD1	TRBJ2-7	TGTGCCAGCAGCTCCCGGACAGGGGGCGTAGGTGCCTACGAGCAGTACTTC	CASSSRTGGVGAYEQYF
-	TRBV5-1	TRBD1	TRBJ1-4	TGCGCCAGCAGCGTCGGGACAGGTCTTAATGAAAAACTGTTTTTT	CASSVGTGLNEKLFF
-	TRBV7-2	-	TRBJ2-5	TGTGCCAGCAGTATCGCCGGGGGGCCTAGGAAAGAGACCCAGTACTTC	CASSIAGGPRKETQYF
-	TRBV5-6	TRBD2	TRBJ2-3	TGTGCCAGCAGCGCCTCCGGGACTAGCGGGAGGGGGACAGATACGCAGTATTTT	CASSASGTSGRGTDTQYF
-	TRBV3-1/TRBV3-2	-	TRBJ1-1	TGTGCCAGCAGCCAAGATCTGAGGTATGGGAACACTGAAGCTTTCTTT	CASSQDLRYGNTEAFF
-	TRBV5-5	TRBD1	TRBJ2-4	TGTGCCAGCAGCCTGGGACAGGACACGGACATTCAGTACTTC	CASSLGQDTDIQYF
-	TRBV6-2/TRBV6-3	TRBD1	TRBJ2-7	TGTGCCAGCAGTGCTCGGACAGGTCGCTACGAGCAGTACTTC	CASSARTGRYEQYF
-	TRBV12-5	TRBD2	TRBJ2-5	TGTGCTAGTGGTTTGGCGAGCGGGGAGTTAGAGACCCAGTACTTC	CASGLASGELETQYF
-	TRBV18	-	TRBJ1-4	TGTGCCAGCTCAACCGGGAGCGAAAAACTGTTTTTT	CASSTGSEKLFF
-	TRBV19	TRBD1	TRBJ1-1	TGTGCCACCAGACAGGGTTCCACTGAAGCTTTCTTT	CATRQGSTEAFF
-	TRBV18	-	TRBJ1-1	TGTGCCAGCTCACCGGAGATGAACACTGAAGCTTTCTTT	CASSPEMNTEAFF
-	TRBV30	-	TRBJ1-5	TGTGCCTGGAGTCCGGGACTACTTGATCAGCCCCAGCATTTT	CAWSPGLLDQPQHF
-	TRBV5-1	TRBD2	TRBJ2-1	TGCGCCAGCAGCTTTGGACTAGCGGGAGCAAATGAGCAGTTCTTC	CASSFGLAGANEQFF
-	TRBV4-3	-	TRBJ1-2	TGCGCCAGCAGCCAGCTTGACAGCAGCTATGGCTACACCTTC	CASSQLDSSYGYTF
-	TRBV5-4	-	TRBJ2-3	TGTGCCAGCAGCTCGTATTCCGGTAGCTACACAGATACGCAGTATTTT	CASSSYSGSYTDTQYF
-	TRBV27	-	TRBJ1-1	TGTGCCAGCAGCTTCCGGGGGTATGAGGGCACTGAAGCTTTCTTT	CASSFRGYEGTEAFF
-	TRBV3-1/TRBV3-2	-	TRBJ2-7	TGTGCCAGCAGCCAAGACGCGGGTCTCGGGGAGCAGTACTTC	CASSQDAGLGEQYF
once	TRBV7-2	TRBD1	TRBJ2-7	TGTGCCAGCAGCCATGGACAGGGGGCCGACGAGCAGTACTTC	CASSHGQGADEQYF
-	TRBV7-6	-	TRBJ2-5	TGTGCCAGCAGCTTAGTACGCGGCCAAGAGACCCAGTACTTC	CASSLVRGQETQYF
-	TRBV27	TRBD1	TRBJ1-6	TGTGCCAGCGGACAGGGCGGCAATTCACCCCTCCACTTT	CASGQGGNSPLHF
-	TRBV4-3	-	TRBJ2-7	TGCGCCAGCAGCCAAGATAGAACAGGTACTGGGGAGCAGTACTTC	CASSQDRTGTGEQYF
-	TRBV2	TRBD1	TRBJ1-1	TGTGCCGGACAGGGGGCCATGAACACTGAAGCTTTCTTT	CAGQGAMNTEAFF
-	TRBV6-2/TRBV6-3	-	TRBJ2-6	TGTGCCAGCAGCTTAACAGACTCTGGGGCCAACGTCCTGACTTTC	CASSLTDSGANVLTF
-	TRBV28	-	TRBJ1-5	TGTGCCAGCATGGACAGAGGGCTCCCCCAGCCCCAGCATTTT	CASMDRGLPQPQHF
-	TRBV2	-	TRBJ2-5	TGTGCCAGCAGCCGGGAAGGAGAGACCCAGTACTTC	CASSREGETQYF
-	TRBV7-3	-	TRBJ2-2	TGTGCCAGCAGCTTAAGCGGTAATTCGAACACCGGGGAGCTGTTTTTT	CASSLSGNSNTGELFF
-	TRBV24-1	TRBD2	TRBJ2-3	TGTGCCACCAGTGATTTTACGGGGGGTGAAGATACGCAGTATTTT	CATSDFTGGEDTQYF
-	TRBV7-8	TRBD1	TRBJ1-1	TGTGCCAGCAGCCACAACCGGGACAGGAACACTGAAGCTTTCTTT	CASSHNRDRNTEAFF
-	TRBV4-3	TRBD1	TRBJ2-7	TGCGCCAGCAGCCAAGATATGGCAGGGGGTATCTACGAGCAGTACTTC	CASSQDMAGGIYEQYF
-	TRBV18	-	TRBJ2-7	TGTGCCAGCTCACCACGGAGGGACAGTAACTTCTACGAGCAGTACTTC	CASSPRRDSNFYEQYF
-	TRBV28	TRBD2	TRBJ2-5	TGTGCCAGCAGGGGCGGGAGGAAGACCCAGTACTTC	CASRGGRKTQYF
-	TRBV23-1	-	TRBJ1-2	TGCGCCAGCAGTCAAGGTTGGGGGGAGGACTATGGCTACACCTTC	CASSQGWGEDYGYTF
once	TRBV6-5	TRBD2	TRBJ2-5	TGTGCCAGCAGTTTAGCGGGGAAAGAGACCCAGTACTTC	CASSLAGKETQYF
-	TRBV9	-	TRBJ2-5	TGTGCCAGCAGCGTACTCGGGCGGGACGAGACCCAGTACTTC	CASSVLGRDETQYF
-	TRBV7-8	TRBD2	TRBJ2-3	TGTGCCAGCAGCTTGGGGACTAGCGGCGATACGCAGTATTTT	CASSLGTSGDTQYF
-	TRBV7-8	TRBD2	TRBJ2-2	TGTGCCAGCAGCTTTCGACTAGCGGGAGGTCCGGCGAACACCGGGGAGCTGTTTTTT	CASSFRLAGGPANTGELFF
-	TRBV7-6	TRBD1	TRBJ2-1	TGTGCCAGCAGCGCAAGACAGGGTAGCAATGAGCAGTTCTTC	CASSARQGSNEQFF
-	TRBV9	TRBD1	TRBJ1-6	TGTGCCAGCAGCGTAGCCCAGGGACAGGGGCCCCTCCACTTT	CASSVAQGQGPLHF
-	TRBV7-9	-	TRBJ2-3	TGTGCCAGCAGCCTGGGAGCTTTCACAGATACGCAGTATTTT	CASSLGAFTDTQYF
-	TRBV28	-	TRBJ2-7	TGTGCCAGCAGCGTAGGGGGTAGCTACGAGCAGTACTTC	CASSVGGSYEQYF
-	TRBV7-9	-	TRBJ2-2	TGTGCCAGCAGCTCGACTTTAAACACCGGGGAGCTGTTTTTT	CASSSTLNTGELFF
-	TRBV19	TRBD1	TRBJ2-7	TGTGCCAGTAGTATGACAGGGCGACTAAGCGAGCAGTACTTC	CASSMTGRLSEQYF
-	TRBV11-3	TRBD2	TRBJ2-1	TGTGCCAGCAGCTTCGGGGGGGAGCAGTTCTTC	CASSFGGEQFF
-	TRBV7-2	TRBD2	TRBJ2-1	TGTGCCAGCAGCTTAGCAGGACTAGCGGATGAGCAGTTCTTC	CASSLAGLADEQFF
once	TRBV5-6	-	TRBJ2-2	TGTGCCAGCAGCTTGGCGGGGGGCGGGAACACCGGGGAGCTGTTTTTT	CASSLAGGGNTGELFF
-	TRBV14	TRBD1	TRBJ2-7	TGTGCCAGCAGCCAGGACAGGGTCGGCGAGCAGTACTTC	CASSQDRVGEQYF
few	TRBV4-1	-	TRBJ2-7	TGCGCCAGCAGCCAAGCTCCCGAGGTCTACGAGCAGTACTTC	CASSQAPEVYEQYF
-	TRBV19	-	TRBJ1-1	TGTGCCAGTAGTATAGGGACAGCCCCAACTGAAGCTTTCTTT	CASSIGTAPTEAFF
-	TRBV4-3	-	TRBJ2-3	TGCGCCAGCAGCCAAGATTCCAGTACGCAGTATTTT	CASSQDSSTQYF